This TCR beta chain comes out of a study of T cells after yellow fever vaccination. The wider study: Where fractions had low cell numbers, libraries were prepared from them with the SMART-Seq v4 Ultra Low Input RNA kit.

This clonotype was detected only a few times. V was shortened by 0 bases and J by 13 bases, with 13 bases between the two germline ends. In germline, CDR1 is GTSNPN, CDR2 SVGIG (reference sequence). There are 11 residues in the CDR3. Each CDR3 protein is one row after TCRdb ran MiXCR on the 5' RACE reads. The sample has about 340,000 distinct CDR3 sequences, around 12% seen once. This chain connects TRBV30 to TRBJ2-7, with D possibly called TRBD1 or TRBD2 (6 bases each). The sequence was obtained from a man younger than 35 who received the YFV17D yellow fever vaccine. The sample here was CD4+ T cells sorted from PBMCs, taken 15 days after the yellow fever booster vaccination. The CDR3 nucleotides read TGTGCCTGGAGTGTGCCCGGGGGCCCATACTTC. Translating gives CAWSVPGGPYF.